This is a list of T cell receptor beta chains from one sample in a study of lymphopenia after photon versus proton radiotherapy. Sequencing used immunoSEQ multiplex PCR; TCRdb keeps in-frame clones, though not all of them. The sample consists of about 42,000 clones, about four fifths of them appearing once. The starting material was peripheral blood, obtained from a patient treated with proton-based radiotherapy. The receptors were sampled from a woman in her seventies with pancreatic cancer. CDR3s leave out the opening cysteine and the closing phenylalanine or tryptophan. D genes are given only for firm matches. The size entry is marked missing in some rows and otherwise reads once, few, many or a size class.

clone_size,v_call,cdr3_length,d_call,j_call,cdr3_aa
NA,TRBV5-4,12,NA,TRBJ2-5,ASSSGNRAETQY
NA,TRBV11-3,13,NA,TRBJ2-7,ASSLVSGSSYEQY
NA,TRBV28,17,TRBD2,TRBJ2-1,ASSPRSTSGIYNYNEQF
NA,TRBV6-1,12,NA,TRBJ2-7,ASSRGQRIYEQY
NA,TRBV28,14,TRBD1,TRBJ1-5,ASRTRQGRGNQPQH
NA,TRBV7-2,13,NA,TRBJ2-1,ASSLAGALYNEQF
NA,TRBV6-1,12,NA,TRBJ1-1,ASSDPGGPPSAF
NA,TRBV11-3,14,NA,TRBJ2-3,ASSDPKRGGGDTQY
once,TRBV5-1,12,NA,TRBJ2-7,ASSLDPAGYEQY
NA,TRBV18,13,NA,TRBJ2-5,ASSPPLTVQETQY
NA,TRBV30,12,TRBD2,TRBJ2-5,AWVQLAGGATQY
NA,TRBV7-2,11,NA,TRBJ1-5,ASTPDRNQPQH
NA,TRBV27,12,NA,TRBJ2-7,ASSLGSSTYEQY
NA,TRBV5-6,13,NA,TRBJ1-1,ASSLWGRGSTEAF
NA,TRBV5-1,12,NA,TRBJ1-1,ASSLSAVVGEAF
NA,TRBV14,13,NA,TRBJ1-3,ASSQDGFSGNTIY
NA,TRBV30,15,TRBD1,TRBJ1-4,AWSESGTGGPVEKLF
NA,TRBV9,12,TRBD2,TRBJ2-1,ASSVSLAVDEQF
once,TRBV19,12,TRBD1,TRBJ2-7,ASKGTGATYEQY
NA,TRBV7-9,13,TRBD1,TRBJ1-1,ASSPPGTANTEAF
once,TRBV11-1,13,NA,TRBJ2-7,ASSPIGLSSYEQY
NA,TRBV6-4,15,TRBD2,TRBJ2-2,ASSVRLAATNTGELF
once,TRBV4-2,14,TRBD2,TRBJ2-5,ASSLGTSGREETQY